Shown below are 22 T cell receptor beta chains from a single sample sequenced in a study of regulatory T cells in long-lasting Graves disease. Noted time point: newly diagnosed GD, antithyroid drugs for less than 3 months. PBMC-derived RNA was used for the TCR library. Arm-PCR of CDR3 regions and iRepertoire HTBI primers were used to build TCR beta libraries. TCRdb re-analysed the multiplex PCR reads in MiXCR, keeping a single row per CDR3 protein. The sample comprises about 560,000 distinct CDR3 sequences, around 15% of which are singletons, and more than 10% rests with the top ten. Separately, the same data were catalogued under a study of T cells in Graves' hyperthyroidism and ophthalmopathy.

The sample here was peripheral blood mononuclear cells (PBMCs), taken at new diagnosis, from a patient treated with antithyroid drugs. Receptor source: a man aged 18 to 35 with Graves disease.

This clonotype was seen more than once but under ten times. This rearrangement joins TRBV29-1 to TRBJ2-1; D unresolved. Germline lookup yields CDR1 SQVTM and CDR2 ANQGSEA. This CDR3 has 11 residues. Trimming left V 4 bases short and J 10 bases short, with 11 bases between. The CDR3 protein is CSVGLTGEQFF. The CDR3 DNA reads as TGCAGCGTTGGACTCACCGGGGAGCAGTTCTTC.

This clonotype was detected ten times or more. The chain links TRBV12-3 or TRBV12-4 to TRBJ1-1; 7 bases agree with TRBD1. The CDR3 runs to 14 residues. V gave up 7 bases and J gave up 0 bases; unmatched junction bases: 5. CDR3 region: CASTPGQLNTEAFF. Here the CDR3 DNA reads TGTGCCAGCACTCCGGGACAGCTGAACACTGAAGCTTTCTTT.

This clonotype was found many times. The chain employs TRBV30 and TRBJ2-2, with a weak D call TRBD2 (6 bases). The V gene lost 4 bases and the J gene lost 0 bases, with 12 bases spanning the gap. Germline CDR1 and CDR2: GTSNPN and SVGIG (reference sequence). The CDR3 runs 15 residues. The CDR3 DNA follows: TGTGCCTGGAAGAGGGACTTTACGAACACCGGGGAGCTGTTTTTT. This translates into CAWKRDFTNTGELFF.

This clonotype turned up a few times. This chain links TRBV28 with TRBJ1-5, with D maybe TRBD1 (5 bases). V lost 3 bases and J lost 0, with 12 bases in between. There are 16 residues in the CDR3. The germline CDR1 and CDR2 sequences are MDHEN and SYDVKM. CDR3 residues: CASSLNRRGSNQPQHF. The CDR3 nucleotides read TGTGCCAGCAGTTTGAACAGGAGGGGTAGCAATCAGCCCCAGCATTTT.

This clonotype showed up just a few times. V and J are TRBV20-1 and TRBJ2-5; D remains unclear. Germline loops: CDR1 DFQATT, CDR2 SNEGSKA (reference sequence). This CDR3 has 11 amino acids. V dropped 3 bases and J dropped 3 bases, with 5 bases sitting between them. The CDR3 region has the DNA TGCAGTGCTAGCGAGAAAGAGACCCAGTACTTC. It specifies CSASEKETQYF.

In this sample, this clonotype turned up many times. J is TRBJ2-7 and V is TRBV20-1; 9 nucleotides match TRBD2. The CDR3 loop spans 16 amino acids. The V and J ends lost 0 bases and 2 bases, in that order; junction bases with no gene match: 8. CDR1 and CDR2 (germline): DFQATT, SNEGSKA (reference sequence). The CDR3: CSARDKSGRTPYEQYF. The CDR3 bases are TGCAGTGCTAGAGATAAAAGCGGGAGGACTCCCTACGAGCAGTACTTC.

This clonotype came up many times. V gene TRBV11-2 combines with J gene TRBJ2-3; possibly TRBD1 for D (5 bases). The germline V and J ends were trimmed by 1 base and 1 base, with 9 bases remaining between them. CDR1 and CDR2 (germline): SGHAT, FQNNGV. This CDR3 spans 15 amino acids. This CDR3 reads CASSLGRVGTDTQYF. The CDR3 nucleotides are TGTGCCAGCAGCTTAGGCAGGGTGGGCACAGATACGCAGTATTTT.

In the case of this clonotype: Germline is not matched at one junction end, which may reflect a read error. The CDR3 here is CASSQDRVSRGQTDTQYF. The CDR3 coding sequence is TGCGCCAGCAGCCAAGATCGAGTATCGAGGGGTCAGACAGATACGCAGTATTTT. This rearrangement joins TRBV5-8 to TRBJ2-3; D is possibly TRBD1 or TRBD2 (5 bases each). The germline CDR1 and CDR2 sequences are SGHTS and YDEGEE. The CDR3 spans 18 residues. Using reference TRBV5-8 and TRBJ2-3 for the parts outside the CDR3, the full variable domain is EAGVTQSPTHLIKTRGQQATLRCSPISGHTSVYWYQQALGLGLQFLLWYDEGEERNRGNFPPRFSGRQFPNYSSELNVNALELEDSALYLCASSQDRVSRGQTDTQYFGPGTRLTVL.

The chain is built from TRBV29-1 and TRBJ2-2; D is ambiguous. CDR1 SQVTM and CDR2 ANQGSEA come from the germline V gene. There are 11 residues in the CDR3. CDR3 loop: CRVLNAGELFF. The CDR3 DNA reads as TGCAGAGTTCTCAACGCCGGGGAGCTGTTTTTT.

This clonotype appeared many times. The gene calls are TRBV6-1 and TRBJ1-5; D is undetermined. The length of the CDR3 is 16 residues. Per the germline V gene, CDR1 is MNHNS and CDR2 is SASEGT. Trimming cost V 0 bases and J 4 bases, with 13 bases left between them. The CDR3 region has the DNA TGTGCCAGCAGTGAAGCGCTATACAGTCGGAATCAGCCCCAGCATTTT. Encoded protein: CASSEALYSRNQPQHF.

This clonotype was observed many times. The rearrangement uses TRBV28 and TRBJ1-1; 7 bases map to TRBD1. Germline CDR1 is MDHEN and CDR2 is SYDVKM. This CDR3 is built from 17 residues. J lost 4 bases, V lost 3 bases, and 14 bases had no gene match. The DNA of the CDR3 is TGTGCCAGCAGTTTGGCCCGGCGGGAGGGGGCTCTCACTGAAGCTTTCTTT. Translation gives CASSLARREGALTEAFF. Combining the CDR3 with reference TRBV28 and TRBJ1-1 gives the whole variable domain DVKVTQSSRYLVKRTGEKVFLECVQDMDHENMFWYRQDPGLGLRLIYFSYDVKMKEKGDIPEGYSVSREKKERFSLILESASTNQTSMYLCASSLARREGALTEAFFGQGTRLTVV.

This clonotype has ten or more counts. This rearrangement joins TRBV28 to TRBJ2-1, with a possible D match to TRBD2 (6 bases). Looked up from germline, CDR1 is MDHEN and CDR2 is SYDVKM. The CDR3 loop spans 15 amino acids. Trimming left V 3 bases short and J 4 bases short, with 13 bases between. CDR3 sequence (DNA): TGTGCCAGCAGTTTTTCATCTAGCGCATACAATGAGCAGTTCTTC. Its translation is CASSFSSSAYNEQFF. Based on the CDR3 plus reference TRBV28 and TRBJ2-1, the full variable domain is DVKVTQSSRYLVKRTGEKVFLECVQDMDHENMFWYRQDPGLGLRLIYFSYDVKMKEKGDIPEGYSVSREKKERFSLILESASTNQTSMYLCASSFSSSAYNEQFFGPGTRLTVL.

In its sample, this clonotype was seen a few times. CDR3 loop: CASRPSATGTTHGEQFF. DNA for the CDR3: TGTGCCAGCAGGCCCTCGGCAACCGGGACTACCCACGGGGAGCAGTTCTTC. This chain joins TRBV6-1 and TRBJ2-1; 7 bases map to TRBD2. Trimming cost V 6 bases and J 10 bases; bases outside gene matches: 21. Germline CDR1 reads MNHNS; CDR2 reads SASEGT. This CDR3 region has 17 residues.

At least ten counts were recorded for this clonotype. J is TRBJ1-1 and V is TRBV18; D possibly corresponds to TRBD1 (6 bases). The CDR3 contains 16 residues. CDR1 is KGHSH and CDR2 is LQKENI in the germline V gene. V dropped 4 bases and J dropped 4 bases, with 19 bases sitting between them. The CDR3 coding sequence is TGTGCCAGCTCACACGACAGGACGGCGTGGACCACTGAAGCTTTCTTT. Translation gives CASSHDRTAWTTEAFF.

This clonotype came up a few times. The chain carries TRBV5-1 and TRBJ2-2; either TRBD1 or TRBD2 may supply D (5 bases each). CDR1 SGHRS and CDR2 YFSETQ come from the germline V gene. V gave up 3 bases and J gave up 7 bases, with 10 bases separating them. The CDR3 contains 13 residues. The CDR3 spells CASSYGTRGELFF. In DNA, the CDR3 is TGCGCCAGCAGCTACGGGACCCGCGGGGAGCTGTTTTTT.

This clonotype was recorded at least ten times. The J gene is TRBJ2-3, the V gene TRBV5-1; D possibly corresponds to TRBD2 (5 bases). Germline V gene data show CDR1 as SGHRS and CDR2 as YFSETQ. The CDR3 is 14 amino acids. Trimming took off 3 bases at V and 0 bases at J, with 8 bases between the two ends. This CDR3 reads CASSYWTSTDTQYF. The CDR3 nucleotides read TGCGCCAGCAGCTACTGGACTAGCACAGATACGCAGTATTTT.

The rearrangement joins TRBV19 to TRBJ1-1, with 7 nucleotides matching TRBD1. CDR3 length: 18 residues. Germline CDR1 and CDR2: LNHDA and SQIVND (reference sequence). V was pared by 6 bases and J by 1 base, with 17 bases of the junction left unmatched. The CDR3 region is CASSPTVDRENGNTEAFF. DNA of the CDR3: TGTGCCAGTAGCCCTACAGTTGACAGGGAGAATGGGAACACTGAAGCTTTCTTT.

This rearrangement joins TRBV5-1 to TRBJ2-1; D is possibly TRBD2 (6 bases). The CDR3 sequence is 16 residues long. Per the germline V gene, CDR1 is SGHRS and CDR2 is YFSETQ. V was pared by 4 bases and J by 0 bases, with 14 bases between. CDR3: CASSAPSASSYNEQFF. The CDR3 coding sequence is TGCGCCAGCAGCGCCCCTAGCGCAAGCTCCTACAATGAGCAGTTCTTC.

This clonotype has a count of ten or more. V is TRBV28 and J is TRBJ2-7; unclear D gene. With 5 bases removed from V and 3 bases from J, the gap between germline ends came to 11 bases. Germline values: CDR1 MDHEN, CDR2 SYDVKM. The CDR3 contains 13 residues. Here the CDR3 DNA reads TGTGCCAGCAGTGGGCTAGAGGTCTACGAGCAGTACTTC. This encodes CASSGLEVYEQYF.

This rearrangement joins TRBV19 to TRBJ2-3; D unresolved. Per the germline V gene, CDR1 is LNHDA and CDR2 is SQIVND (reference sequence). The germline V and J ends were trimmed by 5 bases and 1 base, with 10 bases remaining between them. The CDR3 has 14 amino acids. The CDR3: CASSLDARTDTQYF. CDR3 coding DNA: TGTGCCAGTAGTCTCGACGCACGCACAGATACGCAGTATTTT.

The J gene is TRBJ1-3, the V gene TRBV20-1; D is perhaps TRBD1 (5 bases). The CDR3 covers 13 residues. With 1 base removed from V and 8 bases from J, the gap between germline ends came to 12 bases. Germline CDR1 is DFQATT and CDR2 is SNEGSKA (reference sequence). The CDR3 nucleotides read TGCAGTGCTAGAGGAAAAGGGACGTACACCATATATTTT. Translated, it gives CSARGKGTYTIYF.

The CDR3 nucleotides read TGTGCCAGCAGTGAACGGGCAGGGAGTCTAGCGGCGAACACCGGGGAGCTGTTTTTT. Translated: CASSERAGSLAANTGELFF. This chain joins TRBV6-1 and TRBJ2-2; 7 nucleotides line up with TRBD2. This CDR3 has 19 amino acids. Germline values: CDR1 MNHNS, CDR2 SASEGT. V gave up 2 bases and J gave up 0 bases; unmatched junction bases: 12.